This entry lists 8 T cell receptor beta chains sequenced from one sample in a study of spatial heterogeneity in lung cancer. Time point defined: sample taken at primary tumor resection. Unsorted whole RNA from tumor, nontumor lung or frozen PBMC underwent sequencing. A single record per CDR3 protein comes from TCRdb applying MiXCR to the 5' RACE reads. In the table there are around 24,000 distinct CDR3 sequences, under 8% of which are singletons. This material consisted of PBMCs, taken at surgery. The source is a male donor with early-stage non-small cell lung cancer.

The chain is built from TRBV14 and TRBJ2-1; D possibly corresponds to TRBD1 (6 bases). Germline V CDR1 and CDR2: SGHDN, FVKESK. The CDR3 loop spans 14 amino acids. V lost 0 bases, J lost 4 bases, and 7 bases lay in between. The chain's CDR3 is CASSQDTGYNEQFF. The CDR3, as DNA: TGTGCCAGCAGCCAAGATACAGGGTACAATGAGCAGTTCTTC.

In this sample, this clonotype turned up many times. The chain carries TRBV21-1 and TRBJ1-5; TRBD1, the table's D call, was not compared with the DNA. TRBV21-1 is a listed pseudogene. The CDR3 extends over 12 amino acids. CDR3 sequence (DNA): TGTGCCAGACAGGGTTTCGATCAGCCCCAGCATTTT. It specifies CARQGFDQPQHF.

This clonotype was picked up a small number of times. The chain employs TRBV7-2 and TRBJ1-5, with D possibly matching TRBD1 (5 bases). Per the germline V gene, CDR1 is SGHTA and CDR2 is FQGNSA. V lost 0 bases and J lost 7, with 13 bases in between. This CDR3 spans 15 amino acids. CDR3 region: CASSLARGSTQPQHF. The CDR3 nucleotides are TGTGCCAGCAGCTTAGCGCGGGGGTCAACCCAGCCCCAGCATTTT.

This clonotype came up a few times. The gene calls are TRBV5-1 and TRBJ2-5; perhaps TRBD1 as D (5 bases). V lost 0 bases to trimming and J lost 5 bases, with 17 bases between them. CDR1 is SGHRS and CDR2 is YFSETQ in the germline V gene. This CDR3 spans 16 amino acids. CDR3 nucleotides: TGCGCCAGCAGCTTGGCCCAAGGGGCCCTCCGGGAGACCCAGTACTTC. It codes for CASSLAQGALRETQYF.

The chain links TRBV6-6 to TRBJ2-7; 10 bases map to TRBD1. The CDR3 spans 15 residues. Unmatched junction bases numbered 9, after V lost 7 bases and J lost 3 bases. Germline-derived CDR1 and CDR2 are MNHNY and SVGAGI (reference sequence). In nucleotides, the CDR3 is TGTGCCAGCACCAAAGGAGGGACAGGGGTCTACGAGCAGTACGTC. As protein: CASTKGGTGVYEQYV.

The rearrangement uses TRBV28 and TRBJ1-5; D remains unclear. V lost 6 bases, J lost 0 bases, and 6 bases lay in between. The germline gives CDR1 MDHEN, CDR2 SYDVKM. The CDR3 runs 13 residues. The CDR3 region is CASRLISNQPQHF. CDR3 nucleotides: TGTGCCAGCAGACTAATTAGCAATCAGCCCCAGCATTTT.

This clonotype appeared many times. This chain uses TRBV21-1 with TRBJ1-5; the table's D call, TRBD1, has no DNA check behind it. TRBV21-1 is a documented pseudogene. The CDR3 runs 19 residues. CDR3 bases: TGTGCCAGTAGAGGGTTTTCGACAGGGGGCGTAAGGAGCAATCAGCCCCAGCATTTT. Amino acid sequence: CASRGFSTGGVRSNQPQHF.

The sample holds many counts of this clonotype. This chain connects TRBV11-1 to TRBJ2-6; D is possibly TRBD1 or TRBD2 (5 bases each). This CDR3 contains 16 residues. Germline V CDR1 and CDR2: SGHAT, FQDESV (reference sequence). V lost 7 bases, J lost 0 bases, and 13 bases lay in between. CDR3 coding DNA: TGTGCCAGCATCCCGGGACGGAGCTCTGGGGCCAACGTCCTGACTTTC. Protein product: CASIPGRSSGANVLTF.